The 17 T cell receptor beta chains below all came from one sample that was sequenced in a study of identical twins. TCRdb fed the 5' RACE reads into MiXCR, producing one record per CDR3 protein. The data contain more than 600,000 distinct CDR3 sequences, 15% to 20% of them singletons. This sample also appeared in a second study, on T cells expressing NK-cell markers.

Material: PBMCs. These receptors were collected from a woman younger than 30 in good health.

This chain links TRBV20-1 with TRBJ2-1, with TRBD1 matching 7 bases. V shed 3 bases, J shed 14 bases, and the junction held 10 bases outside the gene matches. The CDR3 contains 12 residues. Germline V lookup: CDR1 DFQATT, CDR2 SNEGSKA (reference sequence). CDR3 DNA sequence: TGCAGTGCTAGGGAGCAGGGGGTTTGGGAGTTCTTC. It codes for CSAREQGVWEFF.

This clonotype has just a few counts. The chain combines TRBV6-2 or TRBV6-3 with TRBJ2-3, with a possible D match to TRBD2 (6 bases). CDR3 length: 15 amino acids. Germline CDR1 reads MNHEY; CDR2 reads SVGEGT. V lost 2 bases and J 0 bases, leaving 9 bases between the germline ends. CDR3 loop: CASSYVGGSTDTQYF. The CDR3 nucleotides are TGTGCCAGCAGTTACGTCGGGGGAAGCACAGATACGCAGTATTTT.

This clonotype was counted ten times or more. CDR3 sequence: CASSLATMARELFF. The CDR3 nucleotides are TGTGCCAGCAGTTTGGCCACCATGGCCCGAGAGCTGTTTTTT. The J gene is TRBJ2-2, the V gene TRBV12-3 or TRBV12-4; no clear D. The ends were cut back, 3 bases at V and 11 bases at J, with 16 bases in the middle. The CDR3 runs to 14 residues.

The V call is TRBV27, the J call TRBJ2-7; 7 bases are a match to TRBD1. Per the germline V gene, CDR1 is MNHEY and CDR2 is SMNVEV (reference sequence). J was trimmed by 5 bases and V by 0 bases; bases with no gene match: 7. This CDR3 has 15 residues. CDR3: CASSLSRKGAHEQYF. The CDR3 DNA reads TGTGCCAGCAGTTTATCGAGAAAGGGGGCACACGAGCAGTACTTC.

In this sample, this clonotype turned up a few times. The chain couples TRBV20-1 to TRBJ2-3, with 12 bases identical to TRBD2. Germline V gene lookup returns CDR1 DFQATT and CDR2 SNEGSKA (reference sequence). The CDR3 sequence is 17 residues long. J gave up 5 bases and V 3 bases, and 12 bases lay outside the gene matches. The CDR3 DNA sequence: TGCAGTGCTAGGCGGGACGGACTAGCGGGACTCTTAGATACGCAGTATTTT. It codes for CSARRDGLAGLLDTQYF.

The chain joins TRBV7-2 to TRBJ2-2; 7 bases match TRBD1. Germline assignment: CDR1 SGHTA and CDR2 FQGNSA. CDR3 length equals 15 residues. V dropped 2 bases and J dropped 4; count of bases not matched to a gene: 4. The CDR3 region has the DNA TGTGCCAGCAGCTTAAGGGACAGCATCACCGGGGAGCTGTTTTTT. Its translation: CASSLRDSITGELFF.

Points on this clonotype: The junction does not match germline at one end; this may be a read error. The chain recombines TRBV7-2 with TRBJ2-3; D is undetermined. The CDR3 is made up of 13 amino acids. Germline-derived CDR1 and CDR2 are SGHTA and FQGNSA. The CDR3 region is CASSLLPTDSQYF. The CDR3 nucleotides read TGTGCCAGCAGCTTACTACCCACAGATTCGCAGTATTTT. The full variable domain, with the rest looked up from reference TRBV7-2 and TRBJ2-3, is GAGVSQSPSNKVTEKGKDVELRCDPISGHTALYWYRQSLGQGLEFLIYFQGNSAPDKSGLPSDRFSAERTGGSVSTLTIQRTQQEDSAVYLCASSLLPTDSQYFGPGTRLTVL.

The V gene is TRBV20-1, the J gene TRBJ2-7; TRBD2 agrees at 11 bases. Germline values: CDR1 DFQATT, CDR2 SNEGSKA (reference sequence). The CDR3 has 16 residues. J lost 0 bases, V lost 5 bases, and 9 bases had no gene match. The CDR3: CSAVGLAVRSSYEQYF. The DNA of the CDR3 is TGCAGTGCTGTGGGACTAGCGGTGAGGAGCTCCTACGAGCAGTACTTC.

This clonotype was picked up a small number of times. The CDR3 sequence is CASRVAKNIQYF. Here the CDR3 DNA reads TGTGCCAGTAGAGTAGCCAAAAACATTCAGTACTTC. The V call is TRBV12-3 or TRBV12-4, the J call TRBJ2-4; D unclear. Trimming shortened V by 9 bases and J by 0 bases, and 6 bases separated the two germline ends. CDR3 length: 12 amino acids.

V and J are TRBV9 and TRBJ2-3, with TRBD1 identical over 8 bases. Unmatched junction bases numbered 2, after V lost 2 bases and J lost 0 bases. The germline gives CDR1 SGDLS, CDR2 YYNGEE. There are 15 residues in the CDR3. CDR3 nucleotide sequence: TGTGCCAGCAGCGTTCAGGGGGCGAGCACAGATACGCAGTATTTT. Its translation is CASSVQGASTDTQYF. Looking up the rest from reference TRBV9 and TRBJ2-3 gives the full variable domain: DSGVTQTPKHLITATGQRVTLRCSPRSGDLSVYWYQQSLDQGLQFLIQYYNGEERAKGNILERFSAQQFPDLHSELNLSSLELGDSALYFCASSVQGASTDTQYFGPGTRLTVL.

CDR3 DNA: TGCAGTGCTATAAGCGGTTTCTCCTACAATGAGCAGTTCTTC. Amino acids: CSAISGFSYNEQFF. The chain combines TRBV20-1 with TRBJ2-1; maybe TRBD2 (5 bases). The CDR3 extends over 14 amino acids. Germline assignment: CDR1 DFQATT and CDR2 SNEGSKA (reference sequence). The germline V and J ends were trimmed by 4 bases and 0 bases, with 10 bases remaining between them.

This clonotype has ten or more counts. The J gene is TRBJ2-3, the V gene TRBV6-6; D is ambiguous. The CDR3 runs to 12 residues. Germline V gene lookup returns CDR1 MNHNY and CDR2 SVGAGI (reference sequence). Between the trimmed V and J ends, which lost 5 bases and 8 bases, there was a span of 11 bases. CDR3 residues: CASSQMSGTQYF. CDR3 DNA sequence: TGTGCCAGCAGTCAGATGTCGGGTACGCAGTATTTT.

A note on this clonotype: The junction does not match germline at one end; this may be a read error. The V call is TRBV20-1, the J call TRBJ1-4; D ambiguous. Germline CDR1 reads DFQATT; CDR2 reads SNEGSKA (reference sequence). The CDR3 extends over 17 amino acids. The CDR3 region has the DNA TGCTGTGCTAGAGCTGCGAATACGGGGATCGATAATGAAAAACTGTTTTTT. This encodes CCARAANTGIDNEKLFF.

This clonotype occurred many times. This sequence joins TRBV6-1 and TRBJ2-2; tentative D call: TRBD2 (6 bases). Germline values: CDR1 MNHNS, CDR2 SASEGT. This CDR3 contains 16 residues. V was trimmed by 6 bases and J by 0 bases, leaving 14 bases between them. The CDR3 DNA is TGTGCCAGCAGGGGGGACTGGACGCCGAACACCGGGGAGCTGTTTTTT. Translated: CASRGDWTPNTGELFF.

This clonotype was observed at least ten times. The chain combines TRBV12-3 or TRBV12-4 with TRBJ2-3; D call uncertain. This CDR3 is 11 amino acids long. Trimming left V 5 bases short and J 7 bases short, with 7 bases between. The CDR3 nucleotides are TGTGCCAGCAGTCCTAGGAATACGCAGTATTTT. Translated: CASSPRNTQYF.

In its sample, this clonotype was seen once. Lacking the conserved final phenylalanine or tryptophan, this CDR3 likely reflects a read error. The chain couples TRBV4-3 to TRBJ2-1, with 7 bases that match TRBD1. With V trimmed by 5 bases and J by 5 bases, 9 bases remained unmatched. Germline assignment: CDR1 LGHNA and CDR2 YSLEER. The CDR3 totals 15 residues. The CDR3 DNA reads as TGCGCCAGCAGCTTACAGGGGCTAGCTCACAATGAGCAGTTCCTC. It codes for CASSLQGLAHNEQFL.

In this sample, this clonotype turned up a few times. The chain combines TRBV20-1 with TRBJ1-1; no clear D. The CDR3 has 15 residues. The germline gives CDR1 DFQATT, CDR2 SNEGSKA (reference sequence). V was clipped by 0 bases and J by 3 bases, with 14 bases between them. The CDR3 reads CSARERAGEDTEAFF. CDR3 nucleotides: TGCAGTGCTAGAGAAAGGGCCGGGGAAGACACTGAAGCTTTCTTT.